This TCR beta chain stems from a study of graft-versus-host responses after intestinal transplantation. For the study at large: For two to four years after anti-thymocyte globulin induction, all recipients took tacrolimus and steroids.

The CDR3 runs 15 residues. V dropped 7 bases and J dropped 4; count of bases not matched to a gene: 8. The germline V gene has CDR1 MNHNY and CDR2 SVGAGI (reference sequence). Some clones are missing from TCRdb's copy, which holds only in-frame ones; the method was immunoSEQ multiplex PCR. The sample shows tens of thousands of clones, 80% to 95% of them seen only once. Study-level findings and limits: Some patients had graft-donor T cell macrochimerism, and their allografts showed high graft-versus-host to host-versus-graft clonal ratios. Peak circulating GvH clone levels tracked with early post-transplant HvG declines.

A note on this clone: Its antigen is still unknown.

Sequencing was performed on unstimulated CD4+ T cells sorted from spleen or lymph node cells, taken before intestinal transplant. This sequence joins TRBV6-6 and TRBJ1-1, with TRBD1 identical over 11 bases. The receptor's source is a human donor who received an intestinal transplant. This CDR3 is CASIPPGTGGTEAFF. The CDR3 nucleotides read TGTGCCAGCATACCCCCCGGGACAGGGGGCACTGAAGCTTTCTTT.